The entry below gives a single T cell receptor (beta chain) sequence along with its context. The data stem from a study of blood T cell repertoires in COVID-19. Study context: Some COVID-19 samples were acute and others convalescent; all came from the United States, Italy and Spain.

The CDR3 runs 12 residues. Germline CDR1 is SGHTA and CDR2 is FQGNSA. V was trimmed by 2 bases and J by 4 bases, leaving 4 bases between them. Sequencing used immunoSEQ multiplex PCR; TCRdb keeps in-frame clones, though not all of them. Here the sample spans 180,000 or so clones, less than 90% being singletons. V gene TRBV7-2 combines with J gene TRBJ2-3; D uncertain. The source material was peripheral blood. The receptor was isolated from a woman between 65 and 79 years old with COVID-19, enrolled during active disease. The CDR3 DNA sequence: TGTGCCAGCAGCTTATCCTCAGATACGCAGTATTTT. Protein: CASSLSSDTQYF.